This TCR beta chain was sequenced for a study of OX40 agonist ivuxolimab in advanced cancers. About the investigation overall: Ivuxolimab, which targeted the costimulatory receptor OX40 (CD134), was an agonistic, fully human IgG2 monoclonal antibody. Intravenous ivuxolimab was administered to patients every 2 weeks at six dose levels: 0.01, 0.1, 0.3, 1.5, 3 and 10 mg/kg. Of the roughly 53 patients in dose escalation, 19 had hepatocellular carcinoma, about 15 had melanoma, 9 had renal cell carcinoma and 9 had head and neck cancer. A male proportion of roughly 85% and a mean age of around 60 years, ranging from about 23 to 90, were recorded for the dose-escalation cohort. Prior anti-PD-1, anti-PD-L1 or anti-CTLA-4 therapy was permitted, and 35% to 40% of dose-escalation patients had received checkpoint inhibitors. Partial responses occurred in three dose-escalation patients, of whom one had hepatocellular carcinoma and two had cutaneous melanoma. Peripheral TCRbeta sequencing aimed to test whether ivuxolimab altered TCR sequence diversity and caused clonal T-cell expansion. The paper reports the monotherapy dose-escalation portion (N of about 52 patients) of the phase I ivuxolimab trial.

Genomic DNA was extracted from sorted cells for sequencing of the TCRbeta CDR3 region. The immunoSEQ Assay was used for sequencing of TCRbeta CDR3 regions. The table comes from immuneACCESS by way of TCRdb, which keeps in-frame sequences with V and J called. Part of the clones is missing from these tables; in studies checked, under half for an unresolved V gene and the rest for unknown reasons. Here the sample has fewer than 45,000 clones; about 88% occur a single time. The ten top clones hold approximately 13% of the sample. On this clone itself: It has no known antigen specificity. At one boundary the junction diverges from the germline segment, which might be a read error.

Patients with a history of autoimmune disease or receiving systemic immunosuppression were excluded from the trial. Peripheral blood for TCR sequencing was drawn from every dose cohort at baseline, at cycle 4 day 1 and at cycle 7 day 1. The samples were drawn from a first-in-human, open-label, multicenter phase I dose-escalation trial of ivuxolimab. Adults with locally advanced or metastatic head and neck squamous cell, hepatocellular, melanoma or renal cell carcinoma were enrolled in the trial. Before TCR sequencing, CD4+ T cells and CD8+ T cells from peripheral blood were sorted into separate populations. CDR1 SSHAT and CDR2 FNYEAQ were looked up in the germline V gene (reference sequence). The CDR3 sequence holds 15 residues, the cysteine and phenylalanine included. CDR3 DNA is the only sequence kept; it has 45 bases, read in frame from the first base. What the authors observed across the whole study: In the 0.1-3.0 mg/kg groups, partial responders were among the patients with the lowest normalized peripheral clonal expansion, particularly in CD8+ T cells. After ivuxolimab, expanded clones were on average more numerous among CD8+ T cells than among CD4+ T cells. The antigen specificity of the clonally expanded peripheral T cells was not determined. At doses of 0.1 to 3.0 mg/kg, clonal expansion of both CD4+ and CD8+ blood T cells was observed from baseline to week 6. Low levels of normalized T-cell clonal expansion were also seen in some patients who did not respond.

The material was CD4+ or CD8+ T cells sorted from blood, obtained in a trial of the OX40 agonist ivuxolimab. The rearranged chain carries TRBV7-7 and TRBJ2-7; no D gene is confidently identified. This TCR was sampled from an adult with an advanced solid tumor such as melanoma, head and neck, liver or kidney cancer. The CDR3 reads as follows: CASSLNYSSSYEQYF. The bases read TGTGCTAGCAGCTTAAACTACAGTTCATCCTACGAGCAGTACTTC.